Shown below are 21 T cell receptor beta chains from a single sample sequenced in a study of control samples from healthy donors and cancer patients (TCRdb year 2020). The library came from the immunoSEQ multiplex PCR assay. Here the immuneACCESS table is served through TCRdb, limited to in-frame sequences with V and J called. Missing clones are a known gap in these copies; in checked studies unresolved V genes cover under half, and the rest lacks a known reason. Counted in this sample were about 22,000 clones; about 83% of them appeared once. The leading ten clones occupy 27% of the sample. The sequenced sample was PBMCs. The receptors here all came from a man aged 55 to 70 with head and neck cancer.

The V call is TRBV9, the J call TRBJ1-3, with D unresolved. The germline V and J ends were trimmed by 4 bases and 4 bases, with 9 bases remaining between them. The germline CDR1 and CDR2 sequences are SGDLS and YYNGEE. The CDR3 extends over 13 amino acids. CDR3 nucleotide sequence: TGTGCCAGCAGCCCACTCCTGGGAAACACCATATATTTT. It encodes CASSPLLGNTIYF.

CDR3 sequence (DNA): TGTGCCAGCAGTTTAGAGTGGGGCACAGATACGCAGTATTTT. Translated, it gives CASSLEWGTDTQYF. This chain links TRBV27 with TRBJ2-3; D call uncertain. CDR1 MNHEY and CDR2 SMNVEV come from the germline V gene (reference sequence). The CDR3 length is 14 residues. The V end lost 2 bases, the J end lost 1 base, and 7 bases lay between the germline ends.

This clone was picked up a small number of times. Here the CDR3 reads CASSKGPGQETQYF. CDR3 coding DNA: TGTGCCAGCAGTAAGGGCCCGGGCCAAGAGACCCAGTACTTC. This rearrangement joins TRBV9 to TRBJ2-5; no clear D gene. CDR1 and CDR2 (germline): SGDLS, YYNGEE. This CDR3 spans 14 amino acids. Trimming took off 5 bases at V and 1 base at J, with 12 bases between the two ends.

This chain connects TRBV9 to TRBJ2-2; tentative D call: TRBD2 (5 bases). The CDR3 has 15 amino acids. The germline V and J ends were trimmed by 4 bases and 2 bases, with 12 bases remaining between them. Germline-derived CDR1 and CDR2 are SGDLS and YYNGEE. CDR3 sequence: CASSSPGKNTGELFF. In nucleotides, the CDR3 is TGTGCCAGCAGCTCACCGGGAAAAAACACCGGGGAGCTGTTTTTT.

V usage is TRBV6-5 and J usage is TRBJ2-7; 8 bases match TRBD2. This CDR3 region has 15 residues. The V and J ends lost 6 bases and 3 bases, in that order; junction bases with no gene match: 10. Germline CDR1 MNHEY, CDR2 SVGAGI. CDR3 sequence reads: CASSPREGGFYEQYF. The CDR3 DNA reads TGTGCCAGCAGCCCACGGGAGGGTGGATTCTACGAGCAGTACTTC.

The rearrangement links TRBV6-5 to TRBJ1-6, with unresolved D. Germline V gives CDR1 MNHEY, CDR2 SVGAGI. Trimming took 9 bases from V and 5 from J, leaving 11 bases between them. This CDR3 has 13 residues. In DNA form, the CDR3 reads TGTGCCAGTATCCAGCGAGATAATTCACCCCTCCACTTT. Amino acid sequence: CASIQRDNSPLHF.

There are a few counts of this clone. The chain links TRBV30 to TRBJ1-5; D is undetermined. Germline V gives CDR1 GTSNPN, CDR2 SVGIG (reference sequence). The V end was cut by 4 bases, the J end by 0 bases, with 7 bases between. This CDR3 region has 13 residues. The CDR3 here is CAWNSDSNQPQHF. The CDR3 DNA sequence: TGTGCCTGGAACAGTGATAGCAATCAGCCCCAGCATTTT.

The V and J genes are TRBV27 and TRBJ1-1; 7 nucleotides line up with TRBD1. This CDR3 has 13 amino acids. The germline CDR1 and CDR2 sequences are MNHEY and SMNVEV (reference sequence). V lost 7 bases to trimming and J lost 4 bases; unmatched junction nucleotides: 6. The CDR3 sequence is CASTLYRGTEAFF. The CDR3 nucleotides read TGTGCCAGCACCCTTTACAGGGGCACTGAAGCTTTCTTT.

CDR3 sequence reads: CASSPRWGMDEQFF. The CDR3 DNA reads TGTGCCAGCAGCCCGAGGTGGGGGATGGATGAGCAGTTCTTC. The chain has TRBV7-6 and TRBJ2-1, with D perhaps TRBD1 or TRBD2 (5 bases each). The germline CDR1 and CDR2 sequences are SGHVS and FNYEAQ. The CDR3 has 14 amino acids. Trimming removed 5 bases at V and 8 bases at J, with 16 bases between. Using reference TRBV7-6 and TRBJ2-1 for the parts outside the CDR3, the full variable domain is GAGVSQSPRYKVTKRGQDVALRCDPISGHVSLYWYRQALGQGPEFLTYFNYEAQQDKSGLPNDRFSAERPEGSISTLTIQRTEQRDSAMYRCASSPRWGMDEQFFGPGTRLTVL.

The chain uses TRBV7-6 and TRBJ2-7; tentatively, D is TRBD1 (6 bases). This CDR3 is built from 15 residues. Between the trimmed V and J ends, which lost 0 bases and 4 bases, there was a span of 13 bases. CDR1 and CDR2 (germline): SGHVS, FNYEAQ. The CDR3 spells CASSLAPGTSYEQYF. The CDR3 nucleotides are TGTGCCAGCAGCTTAGCGCCCGGGACATCTTACGAGCAGTACTTC.

CDR3 in amino acids: CASSLDVPALDEQFF. CDR3 nucleotides: TGCGCCAGCAGCTTGGACGTTCCGGCCTTGGATGAGCAGTTCTTC. V usage is TRBV5-1 and J usage is TRBJ2-1; D not resolved. The V and J ends lost 0 bases and 8 bases respectively, with 15 bases between them. The CDR3 runs to 15 residues. Germline V lookup: CDR1 SGHRS, CDR2 YFSETQ.

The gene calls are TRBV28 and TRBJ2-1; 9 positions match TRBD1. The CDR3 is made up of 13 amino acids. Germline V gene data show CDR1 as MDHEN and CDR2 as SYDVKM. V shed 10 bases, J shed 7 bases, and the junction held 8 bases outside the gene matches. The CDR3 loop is CATPGQGQNEQFF. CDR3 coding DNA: TGTGCCACTCCGGGACAGGGCCAGAATGAGCAGTTCTTC.

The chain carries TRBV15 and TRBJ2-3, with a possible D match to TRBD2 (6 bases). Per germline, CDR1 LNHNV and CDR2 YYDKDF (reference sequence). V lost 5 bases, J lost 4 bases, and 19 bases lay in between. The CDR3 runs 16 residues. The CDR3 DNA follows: TGTGCCACCAGCTCTCCGACGAAACTAGCTCCAGATACGCAGTATTTT. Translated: CATSSPTKLAPDTQYF.

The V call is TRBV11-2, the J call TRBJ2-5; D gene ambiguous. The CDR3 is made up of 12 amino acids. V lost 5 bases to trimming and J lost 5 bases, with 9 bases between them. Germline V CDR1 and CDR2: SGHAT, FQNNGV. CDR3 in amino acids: CASSVPGETQYF. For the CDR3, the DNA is TGTGCCAGCAGCGTCCCCGGGGAGACCCAGTACTTC. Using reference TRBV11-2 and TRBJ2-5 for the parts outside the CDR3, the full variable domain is EAGVAQSPRYKIIEKRQSVAFWCNPISGHATLYWYQQILGQGPKLLIQFQNNGVVDDSQLPKDRFSAERLKGVDSTLKIQPAKLEDSAVYLCASSVPGETQYFGPGTRLLVL.

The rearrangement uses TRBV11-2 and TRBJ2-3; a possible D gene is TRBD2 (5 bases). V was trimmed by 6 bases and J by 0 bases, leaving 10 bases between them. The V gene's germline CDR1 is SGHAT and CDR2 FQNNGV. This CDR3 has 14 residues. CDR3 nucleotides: TGTGCCAGCAGTCTAGCATTTAGCACAGATACGCAGTATTTT. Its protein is CASSLAFSTDTQYF.

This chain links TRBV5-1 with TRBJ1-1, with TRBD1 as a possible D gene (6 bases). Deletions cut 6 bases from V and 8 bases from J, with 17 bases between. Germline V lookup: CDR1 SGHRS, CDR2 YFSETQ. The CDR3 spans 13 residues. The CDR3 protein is CASTMGQTGEAFF. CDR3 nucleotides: TGCGCCAGCACCATGGGACAAACAGGGGAAGCTTTCTTT. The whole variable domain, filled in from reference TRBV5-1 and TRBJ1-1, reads KAGVTQTPRYLIKTRGQQVTLSCSPISGHRSVSWYQQTPGQGLQFLFEYFSETQRNKGNFPGRFSGRQFSNSRSEMNVSTLELGDSALYLCASTMGQTGEAFFGQGTRLTVV.

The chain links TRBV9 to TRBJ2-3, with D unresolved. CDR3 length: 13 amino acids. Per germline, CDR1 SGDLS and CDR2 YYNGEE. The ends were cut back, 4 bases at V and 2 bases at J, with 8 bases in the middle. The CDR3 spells CASSSPITDTQYF. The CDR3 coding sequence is TGTGCCAGCAGCTCCCCAATCACAGATACGCAGTATTTT.

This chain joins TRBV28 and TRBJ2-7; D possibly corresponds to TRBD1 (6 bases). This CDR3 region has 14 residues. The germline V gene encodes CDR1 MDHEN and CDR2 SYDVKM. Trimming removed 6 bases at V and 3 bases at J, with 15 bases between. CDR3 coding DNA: TGTGCCAGCAGCCTCCAGGGGCCGAACTACGAGCAGTACTTC. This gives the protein CASSLQGPNYEQYF.

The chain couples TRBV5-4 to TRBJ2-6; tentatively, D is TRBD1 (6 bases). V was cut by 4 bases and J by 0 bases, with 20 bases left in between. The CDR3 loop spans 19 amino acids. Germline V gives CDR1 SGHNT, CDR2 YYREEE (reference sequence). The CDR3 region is CASSALRAGASSGANVLTF. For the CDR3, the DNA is TGTGCCAGCAGCGCCCTCCGGGCAGGGGCAAGCTCTGGGGCCAACGTCCTGACTTTC. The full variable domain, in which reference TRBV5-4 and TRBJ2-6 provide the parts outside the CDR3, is ETGVTQSPTHLIKTRGQQVTLRCSSQSGHNTVSWYQQALGQGPQFIFQYYREEENGRGNFPPRFSGLQFPNYSSELNVNALELDDSALYLCASSALRAGASSGANVLTFGAGSRLTVL.

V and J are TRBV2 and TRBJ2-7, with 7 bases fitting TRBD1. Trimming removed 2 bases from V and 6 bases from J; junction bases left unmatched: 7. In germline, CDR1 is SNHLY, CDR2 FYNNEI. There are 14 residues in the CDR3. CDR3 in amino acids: CASSELGTDCEQYF. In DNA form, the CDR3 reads TGTGCCAGCAGTGAACTCGGGACAGACTGCGAGCAGTACTTC.

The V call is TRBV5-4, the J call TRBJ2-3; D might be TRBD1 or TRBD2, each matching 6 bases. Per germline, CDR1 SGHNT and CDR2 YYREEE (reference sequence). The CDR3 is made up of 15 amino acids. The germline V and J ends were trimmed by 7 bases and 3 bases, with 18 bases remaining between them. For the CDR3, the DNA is TGTGCCAGCCATCAAGGGCAGGGGAGGACAGATACGCAGTATTTT. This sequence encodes CASHQGQGRTDTQYF.